The TCR beta chain under discussion was sequenced for a study of blood T cell repertoires in COVID-19. Across the whole study: Some COVID-19 samples were acute and others convalescent; all came from the United States, Italy and Spain.

Participant-given clinical history determined each cohort assignment. Two consecutive negative NP/OP PCR tests, clearance, or resolved symptoms defined Cohort 3 recovery. Original analysis: Counts of nucleated cells, estimated from reference gene primer amplification, were obtained. Only in-frame clones appear in the TCRdb table, and some are missing; sequencing was by immunoSEQ multiplex PCR. The V and J calls and the clone size are those of that table, but D and trimming were determined from the DNA. The sample includes 390,000 or so clones, over 75% of them seen just once. The germline gives CDR1 MNHEY, CDR2 SMNVEV (reference sequence). The CDR3 has 15 amino acids. Between the trimmed V and J ends, which lost 2 bases and 4 bases, there was a span of 15 bases.

Sequencing was done on a sample of PBMCs or T cells enriched from blood (not recorded which). The V and J genes are TRBV27 and TRBJ2-7; no clear D gene. The clonotype originates from a man between 18 and 29 years old who had recovered from COVID-19. Here the CDR3 reads CASSLTRSTRYEQYF. Here the CDR3 DNA reads TGTGCCAGCAGTTTAACTCGGTCAACTCGATACGAGCAGTACTTC.